This T cell receptor (beta chain) was sequenced for a study of cytomegalovirus exposure and HLA in healthy donors. Germline V gene sequence: CDR1 LNHDA, CDR2 SQIVND (reference sequence). Trimming at V came to 1 base and at J to 7 bases, leaving 5 bases not matched to a gene. This CDR3 spans 15 amino acids. A multiplex PCR was run with 60 Vbeta primers and 13 Jbeta primers. The data were produced by immunoSEQ multiplex PCR, yet TCRdb's version contains in-frame clones alone and is incomplete. The sample gives under 130,000 clones, less than 75% of which show up once; 9.5% to 13% is in the top ten. Sequenced material: PBMCs. The sequence was obtained from a man aged 35 to 55 in good health and CMV-seropositive. The gene calls are TRBV19 and TRBJ2-1; TRBD2 matches 9 bases. The CDR3 region has the DNA TGTGCCAGTAGTATAGCGGGACTAGCTTTAAATGAGCAGTTCTTC. This sequence encodes CASSIAGLALNEQFF.